These T cell receptor beta chains were read from a single sample in a study of shared clonotypes between healthy human individuals. Sequencing was performed with immunoSEQ multiplex PCR; in TCRdb, only in-frame clones are kept and a portion is missing. The sample lists some 2.1 million clones, about 94% occurring once. The sequencing input was naive CD8+ T cells from PBMCs. The receptors were sampled from a man aged 18 to 30 in good health. Some clones in this sample may be carry-over from other donors' samples. Each CDR3 is given with its conserved first and last residue.

TRBJ2-1 TRBV29-1 12 CSGIGDHNEQFF
TRBJ2-7 TRBV7-9 13 CASSPRGVYEQYF
TRBJ2-2 TRBV28 15 CASSLVRGYTGELFF
TRBJ2-1 TRBV19 14 CASRSSGSYNEQFF
TRBJ2-7 TRBV14 14 CASSLGGGLSEQYF
TRBJ2-1 TRBV7-8 16 CASSERTTLSYNEQFF
TRBJ2-7 TRBV29-1 12 CSVPGTGYEQYF
TRBJ2-4 TRBV11-2 15 CASSRTNHRGNIQYF
TRBJ1-2 TRBV19 18 CASSIQIRETFWNYGYTF
TRBJ1-5 TRBV27 18 CASSSSQDRGGGSQPQHF
TRBJ2-6 TRBV7-9 19 CASSFSKGTGGAGANVLTF
TRBJ1-1 TRBV19 14 CASRNRDLNTEAFF
TRBJ2-3 TRBV6-1 15 CASSTPGQSSLTQYF
TRBJ2-3 TRBV10-3 16 CAISGTGTGTLYTQYF
TRBJ2-1 TRBV27 14 CATLSGGAYNEQFF
TRBJ2-5 TRBV27 15 CASSLSSSLLGTQYF
TRBJ2-7 TRBV27 13 CASSLSGWGEQYF
TRBJ1-2 TRBV9 14 CASSVAGLSYGYTF
TRBJ2-3 TRBV11-2 15 CASSLVGGSGDTQYF
TRBJ2-3 TRBV10-1 15 CASSERPSGTDTQYF